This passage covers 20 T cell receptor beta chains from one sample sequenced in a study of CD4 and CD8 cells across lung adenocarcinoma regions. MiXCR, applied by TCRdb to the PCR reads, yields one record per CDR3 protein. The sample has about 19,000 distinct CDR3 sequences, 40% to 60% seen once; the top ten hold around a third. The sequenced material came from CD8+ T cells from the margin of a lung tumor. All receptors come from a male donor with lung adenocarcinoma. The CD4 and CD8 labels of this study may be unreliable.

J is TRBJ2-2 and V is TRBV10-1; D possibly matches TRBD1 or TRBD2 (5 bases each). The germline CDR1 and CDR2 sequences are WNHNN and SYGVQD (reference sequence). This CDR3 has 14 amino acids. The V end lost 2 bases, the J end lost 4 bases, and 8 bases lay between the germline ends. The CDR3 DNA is TGCGCCAGCAGTGAGATGGGGACCACCGGGGAGCTGTTTTTT. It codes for CASSEMGTTGELFF.

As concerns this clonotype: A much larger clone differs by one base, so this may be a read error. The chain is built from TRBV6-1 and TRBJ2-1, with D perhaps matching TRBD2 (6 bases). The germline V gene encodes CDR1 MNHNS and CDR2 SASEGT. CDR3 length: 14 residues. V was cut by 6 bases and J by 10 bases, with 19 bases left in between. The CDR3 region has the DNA TGTGCCAGCAGGGAGCGGGTTAACTCCTACGAGCAGTTCTTC. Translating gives CASRERVNSYEQFF.

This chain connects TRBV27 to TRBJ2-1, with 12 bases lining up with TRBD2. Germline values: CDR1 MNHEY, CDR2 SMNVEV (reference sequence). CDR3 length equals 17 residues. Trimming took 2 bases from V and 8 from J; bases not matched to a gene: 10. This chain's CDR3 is CASSLGLAGNDRYEQFF. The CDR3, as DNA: TGTGCCAGCAGTTTAGGACTAGCGGGAAATGACCGGTATGAGCAGTTCTTC.

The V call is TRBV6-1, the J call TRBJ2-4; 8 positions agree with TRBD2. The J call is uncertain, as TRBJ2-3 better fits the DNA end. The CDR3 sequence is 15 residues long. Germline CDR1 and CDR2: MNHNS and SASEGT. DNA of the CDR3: TGTGCCCGCGCCTCGGGGGGGCGAGCCAAAAATATTCAGTATTTT. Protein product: CARASGGRAKNIQYF.

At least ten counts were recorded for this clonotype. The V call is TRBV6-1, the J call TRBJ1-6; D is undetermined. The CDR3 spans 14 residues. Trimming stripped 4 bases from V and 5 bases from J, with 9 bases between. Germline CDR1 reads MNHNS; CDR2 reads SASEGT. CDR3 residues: CASSVQLNNSPLHF. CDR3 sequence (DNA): TGTGCCAGCAGTGTTCAGCTGAATAATTCACCCCTCCACTTT.

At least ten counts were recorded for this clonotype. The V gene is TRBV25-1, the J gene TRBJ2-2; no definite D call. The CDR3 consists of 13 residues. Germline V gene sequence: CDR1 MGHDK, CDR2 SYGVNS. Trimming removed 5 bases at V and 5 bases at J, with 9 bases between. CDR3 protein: CASSLRETGELFF. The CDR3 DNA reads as TGTGCCAGCAGTTTGCGCGAAACCGGGGAGCTGTTTTTT.

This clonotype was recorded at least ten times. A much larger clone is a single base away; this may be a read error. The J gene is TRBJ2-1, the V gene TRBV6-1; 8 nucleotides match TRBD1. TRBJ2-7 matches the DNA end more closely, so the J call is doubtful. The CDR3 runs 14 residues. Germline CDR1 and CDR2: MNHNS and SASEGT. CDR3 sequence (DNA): TGTGCCAGCAGTGGACGACAGGGGACGAATGAGCAGTACTTC. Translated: CASSGRQGTNEQYF.

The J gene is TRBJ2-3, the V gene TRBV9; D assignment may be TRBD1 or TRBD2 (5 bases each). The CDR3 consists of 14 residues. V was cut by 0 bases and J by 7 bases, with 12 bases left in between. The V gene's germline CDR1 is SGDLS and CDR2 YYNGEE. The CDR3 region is CASSVAGARHTQYF. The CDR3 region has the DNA TGTGCCAGCAGCGTAGCCGGGGCCCGCCATACGCAGTATTTT.

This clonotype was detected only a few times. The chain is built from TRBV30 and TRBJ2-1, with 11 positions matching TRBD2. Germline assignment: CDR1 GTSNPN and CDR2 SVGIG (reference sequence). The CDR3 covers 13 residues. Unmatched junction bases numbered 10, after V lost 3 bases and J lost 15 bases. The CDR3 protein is CAWSGLAGDRGFF. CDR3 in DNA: TGTGCCTGGAGCGGACTAGCGGGTGACCGGGGGTTCTTC.

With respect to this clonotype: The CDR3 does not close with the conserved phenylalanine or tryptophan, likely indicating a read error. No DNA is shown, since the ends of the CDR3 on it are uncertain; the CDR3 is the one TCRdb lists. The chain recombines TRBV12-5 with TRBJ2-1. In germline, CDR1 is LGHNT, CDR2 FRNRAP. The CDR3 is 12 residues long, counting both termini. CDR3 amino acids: CASMFFFGIFAC.

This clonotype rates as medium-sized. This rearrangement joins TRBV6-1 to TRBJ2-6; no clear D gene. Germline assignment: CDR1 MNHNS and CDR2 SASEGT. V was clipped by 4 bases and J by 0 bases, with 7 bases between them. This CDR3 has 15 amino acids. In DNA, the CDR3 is TGTGCCAGCAGTGGCCAGTACTCTGGGGCCAACGTCCTGACTTTC. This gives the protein CASSGQYSGANVLTF.

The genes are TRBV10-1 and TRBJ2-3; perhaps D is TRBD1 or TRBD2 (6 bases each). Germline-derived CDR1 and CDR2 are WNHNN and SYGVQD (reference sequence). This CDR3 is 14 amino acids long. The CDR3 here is CAGSGGPSTDTQYF. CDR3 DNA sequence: TGCGCGGGCAGTGGGGGGCCTAGCACAGATACGCAGTATTTT.

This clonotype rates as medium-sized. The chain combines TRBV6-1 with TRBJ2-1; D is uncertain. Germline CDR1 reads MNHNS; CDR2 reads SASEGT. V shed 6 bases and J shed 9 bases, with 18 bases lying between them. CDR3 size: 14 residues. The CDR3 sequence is CASSDAARRGEQFF. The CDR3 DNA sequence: TGTGCCAGCAGCGACGCGGCCCGCCGCGGTGAGCAGTTCTTC.

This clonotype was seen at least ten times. CDR3 sequence (DNA): TGTGCCAGCAGTTACTCCATCCGGGCGAACACTGAAGCTTTCTTT. Protein sequence: CASSYSIRANTEAFF. This chain connects TRBV6-5 to TRBJ1-1; no clear D. This CDR3 has 15 amino acids. With 0 bases removed from V and 1 base from J, the gap between germline ends came to 9 bases. Germline CDR1 MNHEY, CDR2 SVGAGI.

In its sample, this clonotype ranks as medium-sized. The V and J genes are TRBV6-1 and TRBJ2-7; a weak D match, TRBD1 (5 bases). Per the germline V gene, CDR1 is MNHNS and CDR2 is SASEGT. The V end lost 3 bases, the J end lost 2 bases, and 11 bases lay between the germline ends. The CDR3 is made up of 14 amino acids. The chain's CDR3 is CASSERTGAYEQYF. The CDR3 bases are TGTGCCAGCAGTGAGAGAACAGGCGCCTACGAGCAGTACTTC.

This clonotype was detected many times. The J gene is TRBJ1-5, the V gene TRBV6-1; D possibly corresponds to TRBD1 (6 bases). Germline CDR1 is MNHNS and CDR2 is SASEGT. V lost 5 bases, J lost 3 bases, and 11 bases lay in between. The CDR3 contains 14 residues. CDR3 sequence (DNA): TGTGCCAGCAGTATAGGGGGACACAATCAGCCCCAGCATTTT. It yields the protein CASSIGGHNQPQHF.

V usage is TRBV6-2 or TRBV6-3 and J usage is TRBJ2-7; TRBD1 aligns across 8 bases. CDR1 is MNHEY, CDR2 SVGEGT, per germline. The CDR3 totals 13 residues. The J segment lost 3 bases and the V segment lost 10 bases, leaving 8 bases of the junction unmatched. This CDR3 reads CANKTTGDYEQYF. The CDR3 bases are TGTGCCAACAAGACGACAGGGGACTACGAGCAGTACTTC.

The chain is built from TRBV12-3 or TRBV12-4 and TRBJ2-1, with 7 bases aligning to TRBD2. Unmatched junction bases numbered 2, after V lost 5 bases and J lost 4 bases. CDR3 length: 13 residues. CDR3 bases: TGTGCCAGCAGTCGGACTAGTTACAATGAGCAGTTCTTC. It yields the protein CASSRTSYNEQFF.

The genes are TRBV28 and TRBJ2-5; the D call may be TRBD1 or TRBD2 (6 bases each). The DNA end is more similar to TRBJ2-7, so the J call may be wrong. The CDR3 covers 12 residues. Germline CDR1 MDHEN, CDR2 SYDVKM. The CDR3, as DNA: TGTGCCAGCACAGAACAGGGAGGCGAGCAGTACTTC. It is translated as CASTEQGGEQYF.

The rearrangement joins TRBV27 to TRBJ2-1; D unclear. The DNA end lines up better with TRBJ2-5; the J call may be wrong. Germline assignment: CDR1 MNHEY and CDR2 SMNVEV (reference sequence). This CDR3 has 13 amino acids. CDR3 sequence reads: CASSYQPQETQYF. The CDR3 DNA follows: TGTGCCAGCAGTTACCAGCCTCAAGAGACCCAGTACTTC.